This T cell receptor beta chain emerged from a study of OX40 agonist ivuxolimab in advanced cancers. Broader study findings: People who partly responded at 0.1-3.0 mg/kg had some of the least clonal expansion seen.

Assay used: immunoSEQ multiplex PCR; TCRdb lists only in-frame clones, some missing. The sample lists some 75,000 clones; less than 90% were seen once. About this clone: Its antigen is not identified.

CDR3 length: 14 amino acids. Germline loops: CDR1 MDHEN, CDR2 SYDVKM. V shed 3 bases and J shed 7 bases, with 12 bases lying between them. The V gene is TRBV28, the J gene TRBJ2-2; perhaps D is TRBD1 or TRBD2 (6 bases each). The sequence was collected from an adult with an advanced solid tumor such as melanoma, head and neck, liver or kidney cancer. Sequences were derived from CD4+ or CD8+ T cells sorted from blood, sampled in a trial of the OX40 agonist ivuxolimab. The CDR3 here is CASSFLGGIGELFF. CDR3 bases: TGTGCCAGCAGTTTTTTGGGGGGCATCGGGGAGCTGTTTTTT.